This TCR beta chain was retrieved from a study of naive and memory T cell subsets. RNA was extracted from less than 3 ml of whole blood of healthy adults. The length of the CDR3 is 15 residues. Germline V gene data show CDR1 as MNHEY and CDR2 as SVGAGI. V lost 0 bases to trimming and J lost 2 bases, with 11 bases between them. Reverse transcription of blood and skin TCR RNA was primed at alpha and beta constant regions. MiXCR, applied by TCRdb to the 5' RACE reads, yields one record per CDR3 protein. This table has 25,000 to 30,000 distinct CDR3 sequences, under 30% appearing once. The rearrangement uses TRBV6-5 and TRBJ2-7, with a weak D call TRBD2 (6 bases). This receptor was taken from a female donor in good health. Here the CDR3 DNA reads TGTGCCAGCAGTTACTCGTGGGGGACTGCCTACGAGCAGTACTTC. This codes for CASSYSWGTAYEQYF.